This entry lists 31 T cell receptor beta chains sequenced from one sample in a study of cytomegalovirus exposure and HLA in healthy donors (dated by TCRdb to 2016 to 2017). The library came from the immunoSEQ multiplex PCR assay. For the multiplex PCR, a mixture combining 60 forward primers for TCR Vbeta segments and 13 reverse primers for TCR Jbeta segments was used. The source is immuneACCESS, and TCRdb retained only in-frame sequences with V and J called. Part of the clones is not carried over; for the studies checked, unresolved V genes explain less than half of this, and the remainder is unexplained. Within this sample are about 190,000 clones, with approximately 85% of them counted one time only. About 0.8% of the sample rests with the top ten. The specimen sequenced was PBMCs. All receptors come from a woman between 18 and 29 years old in good health and CMV-seronegative.

The rearrangement joins TRBV6-6 to TRBJ2-3; the match to TRBD2 covers 7 bases. With V trimmed by 8 bases and J by 5 bases, 4 bases remained unmatched. The CDR3 consists of 12 residues. CDR1 and CDR2 (germline): MNHNY, SVGAGI (reference sequence). In DNA form, the CDR3 reads TGTGCCAGCTTCGCGGGAGTAGATACGCAGTATTTT. Residues: CASFAGVDTQYF.

V is TRBV5-1 and J is TRBJ2-2; tentative D call: TRBD1 (6 bases). Deletions cut 4 bases from V and 5 bases from J, with 18 bases between. The CDR3 totals 16 residues. Germline CDR1 SGHRS, CDR2 YFSETQ. In DNA form, the CDR3 reads TGCGCCAGCAGCATTTGGACAGCCGAACAAACCGGGGAGCTGTTTTTT. Translation gives CASSIWTAEQTGELFF. Drawing the rest from reference TRBV5-1 and TRBJ2-2, the complete variable domain is KAGVTQTPRYLIKTRGQQVTLSCSPISGHRSVSWYQQTPGQGLQFLFEYFSETQRNKGNFPGRFSGRQFSNSRSEMNVSTLELGDSALYLCASSIWTAEQTGELFFGEGSRLTVL.

The gene calls are TRBV7-9 and TRBJ2-1; possible D gene TRBD2, 5 bases. CDR3 length: 13 amino acids. V lost 5 bases, J lost 3 bases, and 8 bases lay in between. Germline CDR1 and CDR2: SEHNR and FQNEAQ (reference sequence). CDR3 sequence reads: CASSGRDYNEQFF. The DNA of the CDR3 is TGTGCCAGCAGCGGTCGGGACTACAATGAGCAGTTCTTC.

The chain has TRBV6-1 and TRBJ2-7, with D perhaps matching TRBD1 (6 bases). Germline assignment: CDR1 MNHNS and CDR2 SASEGT. This CDR3 is built from 15 residues. Trimming cost V 7 bases and J 7 bases, with 23 bases left between them. The CDR3 region is CASTLMAGDTGEQYF. CDR3 DNA: TGTGCCAGCACCCTTATGGCAGGGGACACGGGGGAGCAGTACTTC.

The rearrangement links TRBV6-1 to TRBJ2-7, with 10 positions matching TRBD1. Germline trimming cut 1 base from V and 4 bases from J; bases unmatched to any gene: 7. The CDR3 contains 16 residues. CDR1 is MNHNS, CDR2 SASEGT, per germline. The CDR3 coding sequence is TGTGCCAGCAGTGAAGTTTGGACAGGGGGGTCTTACGAGCAGTACTTC. Translating it yields CASSEVWTGGSYEQYF.

V gene TRBV7-9 combines with J gene TRBJ1-4; tentatively, D is TRBD1 (5 bases). The CDR3 is 13 amino acids. V shed 1 base and J shed 8 bases, with 8 bases lying between them. CDR1 and CDR2 (germline): SEHNR, FQNEAQ (reference sequence). CDR3 region: CASSLVRGEKLFF. CDR3 bases: TGTGCCAGCAGCTTAGTTCGGGGGGAAAAACTGTTTTTT.

This clone appeared once. This chain uses TRBV9 with TRBJ2-2, with TRBD1 as a possible D gene (5 bases). Per germline, CDR1 SGDLS and CDR2 YYNGEE. This CDR3 has 15 residues. V was cut by 0 bases and J by 2 bases, with 8 bases left in between. CDR3 in amino acids: CASSVGGHNTGELFF. For the CDR3, the DNA is TGTGCCAGCAGCGTAGGAGGACACAACACCGGGGAGCTGTTTTTT. The full variable domain, with the rest looked up from reference TRBV9 and TRBJ2-2, is DSGVTQTPKHLITATGQRVTLRCSPRSGDLSVYWYQQSLDQGLQFLIQYYNGEERAKGNILERFSAQQFPDLHSELNLSSLELGDSALYFCASSVGGHNTGELFFGEGSRLTVL.

The chain employs TRBV6-6 and TRBJ2-2; 7 nucleotides agree with TRBD2. J was trimmed by 2 bases and V by 2 bases; bases with no gene match: 2. Looked up from germline, CDR1 is MNHNY and CDR2 is SVGAGI (reference sequence). The CDR3 spans 15 residues. This CDR3 is CASSYGTKNTGELFF. The DNA of the CDR3 is TGTGCCAGCAGTTACGGGACTAAAAACACCGGGGAGCTGTTTTTT.

The chain uses TRBV7-9 and TRBJ2-5; 10 bases are a match to TRBD1. The ends lost 4 bases at V and 10 bases at J; junction bases unmatched: 9. Germline assignment: CDR1 SEHNR and CDR2 FQNEAQ (reference sequence). The CDR3 contains 14 residues. CDR3 loop: CASSSGTGAEGQYF. Written as DNA, the CDR3 is TGTGCCAGCAGCTCCGGGACAGGGGCGGAGGGCCAGTACTTC.

This clone has only a few counts. The J gene is TRBJ1-2, the V gene TRBV10-3; D perhaps matches TRBD1 (5 bases). Germline values: CDR1 ENHRY, CDR2 SYGVKD. V shed 0 bases and J shed 0 bases, with 14 bases lying between them. This CDR3 has 17 residues. CDR3 coding DNA: TGTGCCATCAGTGAGTCGCCAGGGACTAGTGCTAACTATGGCTACACCTTC. Protein: CAISESPGTSANYGYTF.

The chain is built from TRBV27 and TRBJ2-5; 11 positions agree with TRBD1. The junction had 6 bases not matched to a gene; V was cut back by 6 bases and J by 3 bases. The CDR3 covers 15 residues. The germline CDR1 and CDR2 sequences are MNHEY and SMNVEV (reference sequence). The CDR3 DNA follows: TGTGCCAGCAGCGGACAGGGGGCCGGCGAAGAGACCCAGTACTTC. It specifies CASSGQGAGEETQYF.

The gene calls are TRBV5-1 and TRBJ2-5; 12 bases are shared with TRBD2. Germline V gene data show CDR1 as SGHRS and CDR2 as YFSETQ. CDR3 length: 15 residues. V was pared by 5 bases and J by 0 bases, with 2 bases of the junction left unmatched. In DNA form, the CDR3 reads TGCGCCAGCAGTACTAGCGGGGGGTACCAAGAGACCCAGTACTTC. Translation: CASSTSGGYQETQYF. The full variable domain, in which reference TRBV5-1 and TRBJ2-5 provide the parts outside the CDR3, is KAGVTQTPRYLIKTRGQQVTLSCSPISGHRSVSWYQQTPGQGLQFLFEYFSETQRNKGNFPGRFSGRQFSNSRSEMNVSTLELGDSALYLCASSTSGGYQETQYFGPGTRLLVL.

This clone was detected once. This CDR3 is CASSLRLGLAGNNEQFF. In DNA, the CDR3 is TGTGCCAGCAGCTTACGCCTTGGGCTAGCGGGAAACAATGAGCAGTTCTTC. The chain recombines TRBV11-3 with TRBJ2-1, with TRBD2 matching over 9 bases. V lost 2 bases to trimming and J lost 5 bases; unmatched junction nucleotides: 10. Germline CDR1 reads SGHNT; CDR2 reads YENEEA. This CDR3 is built from 17 residues.

This rearrangement joins TRBV19 to TRBJ2-1; TRBD2 agrees at 7 bases. The germline V gene encodes CDR1 LNHDA and CDR2 SQIVND (reference sequence). V shed 10 bases, J shed 0 bases, and the junction held 6 bases outside the gene matches. The CDR3 is made up of 14 amino acids. Here the CDR3 reads CATIGGSSYNEQFF. The CDR3 bases are TGTGCCACTATTGGCGGGAGCTCCTACAATGAGCAGTTCTTC.

V gene TRBV15 combines with J gene TRBJ2-7, with D perhaps TRBD1 (5 bases). The CDR3 covers 14 residues. The V gene's germline CDR1 is LNHNV and CDR2 YYDKDF (reference sequence). The V gene lost 1 base and the J gene lost 5 bases, with 12 bases spanning the gap. CDR3 DNA: TGTGCCACCAGCAGAGTTTTGCAGGGTCACGAGCAGTACTTC. Protein sequence: CATSRVLQGHEQYF.

This clone has just a few counts. V is TRBV19 and J is TRBJ2-6; D is uncertain. With 4 bases removed from V and 0 bases from J, the gap between germline ends came to 10 bases. The CDR3 contains 16 residues. Germline assignment: CDR1 LNHDA and CDR2 SQIVND (reference sequence). CDR3 sequence (DNA): TGTGCCAGTAGTAGAAAAGTTAGCTCTGGGGCCAACGTCCTGACTTTC. Translation: CASSRKVSSGANVLTF.

The chain employs TRBV7-9 and TRBJ2-7; TRBD1 aligns across 9 bases. J lost 5 bases, V lost 5 bases, and 10 bases had no gene match. Germline CDR1 reads SEHNR; CDR2 reads FQNEAQ (reference sequence). The CDR3 covers 15 residues. As DNA, the CDR3 is TGTGCCAGCAGCCAAAGACCGGGACAGGGCAACGAGCAGTACTTC. Protein sequence: CASSQRPGQGNEQYF.

The rearrangement uses TRBV19 and TRBJ2-1; TRBD1 aligns across 10 bases. The V and J ends lost 7 bases and 2 bases, in that order; junction bases with no gene match: 5. The germline gives CDR1 LNHDA, CDR2 SQIVND (reference sequence). The CDR3 covers 15 residues. In DNA form, the CDR3 reads TGTGCCAGTACACGGGACAGGGGAACCTACAATGAGCAGTTCTTC. This encodes CASTRDRGTYNEQFF.

The chain couples TRBV10-2 to TRBJ1-5; D remains ambiguous. The V end lost 4 bases, the J end lost 7 bases, and 11 bases lay between the germline ends. The CDR3 extends over 13 amino acids. The V gene's germline CDR1 is WSHSY and CDR2 SAAADI. CDR3 nucleotide sequence: TGCGCCAGCAGTGTGGAGGTAGGGCAGCCCCAGCATTTT. Protein product: CASSVEVGQPQHF.

The chain carries TRBV5-4 and TRBJ2-1, with D perhaps matching TRBD1 (5 bases). The V end was cut by 4 bases, the J end by 0 bases, with 8 bases between. This CDR3 has 14 residues. CDR1 and CDR2 from the germline V gene are SGHNT and YYREEE (reference sequence). The CDR3 sequence: CASSHDSSYNEQFF. CDR3 DNA sequence: TGTGCCAGCAGCCATGACAGCTCCTACAATGAGCAGTTCTTC.

V gene TRBV2 combines with J gene TRBJ2-1; 10 nucleotides line up with TRBD2. V dropped 7 bases and J dropped 3; count of bases not matched to a gene: 6. The CDR3 loop spans 15 amino acids. The germline V gene encodes CDR1 SNHLY and CDR2 FYNNEI. The CDR3: CASNLAGGNYNEQFF. The CDR3 DNA is TGTGCCAGCAACTTAGCGGGGGGAAACTACAATGAGCAGTTCTTC.

V gene TRBV6-5 combines with J gene TRBJ2-7, with 8 bases fitting TRBD2. The CDR3 contains 14 residues. J was trimmed by 5 bases and V by 2 bases; bases with no gene match: 5. Germline V gene data show CDR1 as MNHEY and CDR2 as SVGAGI. CDR3 residues: CASSYRGGTHEQYF. The CDR3 DNA reads TGTGCCAGCAGTTACCGCGGGGGGACCCACGAGCAGTACTTC.

The table lists this clone with a few counts. The V call is TRBV6-5, the J call TRBJ2-7, with TRBD2 matching 7 bases. This CDR3 is 16 amino acids long. Trimming at V came to 4 bases and at J to 2 bases, leaving 11 bases not matched to a gene. Germline V lookup: CDR1 MNHEY, CDR2 SVGAGI. CDR3 sequence: CASSSPGLTGAYEQYF. Written as DNA, the CDR3 is TGTGCCAGCAGTTCCCCGGGACTAACGGGGGCCTACGAGCAGTACTTC.

This clone was recorded only once. This chain joins TRBV2 and TRBJ1-2; D call uncertain. From germline, CDR1 is SNHLY and CDR2 FYNNEI. The CDR3 loop spans 13 amino acids. Trimming cost V 5 bases and J 8 bases, with 15 bases left between them. DNA for the CDR3: TGTGCCAGCAGTAAAGGCCAACGGGAAGGCTACACCTTC. Translating gives CASSKGQREGYTF.

In nucleotides, the CDR3 is TGTGCCAGCAGTTCCGAGGGGGCCCCCAATCAGCCCCAGCATTTT. Protein: CASSSEGAPNQPQHF. The chain carries TRBV27 and TRBJ1-5; TRBD1 matches at 7 bases. CDR1 is MNHEY, CDR2 SMNVEV, per germline (reference sequence). Unmatched junction bases numbered 6, after V lost 4 bases and J lost 3 bases. CDR3 size: 15 residues.

The CDR3: CASSQIQGWTEAFF. The CDR3, as DNA: TGTGCCAGCAGCCAGATTCAGGGATGGACTGAAGCTTTCTTT. The genes are TRBV14 and TRBJ1-1; perhaps TRBD1 as D (5 bases). Germline CDR1 is SGHDN and CDR2 is FVKESK. The CDR3 extends over 14 amino acids. The ends were cut back, 3 bases at V and 5 bases at J, with 13 bases in the middle.

The CDR3 protein is CATKYRGKISYEQYF. In DNA, the CDR3 is TGCGCCACCAAGTACAGGGGAAAGATCTCCTACGAGCAGTACTTC. The rearrangement uses TRBV10-1 and TRBJ2-5; TRBD1 agrees at 7 bases. The J call is uncertain, as TRBJ2-7 better fits the DNA end. Germline-derived CDR1 and CDR2 are WNHNN and SYGVQD (reference sequence). The CDR3 runs to 15 residues.

This rearrangement joins TRBV29-1 to TRBJ1-1; 8 nucleotides line up with TRBD1. This CDR3 spans 14 amino acids. Germline assignment: CDR1 SQVTM and CDR2 ANQGSEA. J lost 5 bases, V lost 3 bases, and 8 bases had no gene match. The CDR3 DNA follows: TGCAGCGTTGATCAACAGGGGGGGCGGACTGAAGCTTTCTTT. It encodes CSVDQQGGRTEAFF.

The CDR3 is CASSSRILNTEAFF. The DNA for the CDR3 is TGTGCCAGCAGCTCGAGGATTTTGAACACTGAAGCTTTCTTT. The gene calls are TRBV7-9 and TRBJ1-1; D not resolved. Trimming took 4 bases from V and 0 from J, leaving 9 bases between them. Looked up from germline, CDR1 is SEHNR and CDR2 is FQNEAQ (reference sequence). The CDR3 extends over 14 amino acids.

The chain combines TRBV4-1 with TRBJ2-7; 7 bases align to TRBD1. The CDR3 has 14 amino acids. Germline values: CDR1 MGHRA, CDR2 YSYEKL. J was trimmed by 2 bases and V by 4 bases; bases with no gene match: 5. Here the CDR3 DNA reads TGCGCCAGCAGCCCCGGGACAGCAGCCTACGAGCAGTACTTC. It encodes CASSPGTAAYEQYF.

The chain combines TRBV7-2 with TRBJ2-1; D remains unclear. The CDR3 has 16 residues. CDR1 and CDR2 from the germline V gene are SGHTA and FQGNSA. V was trimmed by 0 bases and J by 5 bases, leaving 14 bases between them. In DNA, the CDR3 is TGTGCCAGCAGCTTAGCGCGTTTGCGAGCCCACAATGAGCAGTTCTTC. This translates into CASSLARLRAHNEQFF.